A single sample gave rise to the 17 T cell receptor beta chains below, sequenced in a study of T cells in localized non-small cell lung cancer. The protocol was immunoSEQ multiplex PCR, while the TCRdb copy is restricted to in-frame clones and leaves out a portion. Here the sample spans 26,000 or so clones, approximately 86% being singletons. The source material was peripheral blood, sampled before any cancer treatment. These receptors came from a female donor of 60 years or more with stage I lung adenocarcinoma.

The gene calls are TRBV9 and TRBJ2-7; no clear D gene. CDR1 and CDR2 from the germline V gene are SGDLS and YYNGEE. The CDR3 extends over 14 amino acids. Trimming pared 4 bases from V and 7 bases from J, leaving 18 bases between. Written as DNA, the CDR3 is TGTGCCAGCAGCCCCCGTTGGGGATGGAGTGAGCAGTACTTC. Amino acids: CASSPRWGWSEQYF.

V gene TRBV9 combines with J gene TRBJ2-1; unclear D gene. The CDR3 runs 17 residues. CDR1 SGDLS and CDR2 YYNGEE come from the germline V gene. V lost 3 bases and J 0 bases, leaving 16 bases between the germline ends. CDR3 amino acids: CASSGNTGESSYNEQFF. In DNA form, the CDR3 reads TGTGCCAGCAGCGGAAACACCGGTGAAAGCTCCTACAATGAGCAGTTCTTC.

The V gene is TRBV29-1, the J gene TRBJ2-3; 8 bases line up with TRBD2. After removal of 0 bases from V and 4 bases from J, the junction contained 6 bases not matched to a gene. The CDR3 runs to 15 residues. Germline CDR1 SQVTM, CDR2 ANQGSEA. The CDR3 sequence is CSVEDGLAVADTQYF. The CDR3 bases are TGCAGCGTTGAAGATGGACTAGCAGTCGCAGATACGCAGTATTTT.

The rearrangement joins TRBV6-5 to TRBJ1-3; D is unresolved. CDR3 size: 16 residues. The germline gives CDR1 MNHEY, CDR2 SVGAGI. Trimming removed 0 bases from V and 0 bases from J, with 9 bases in between. As DNA, the CDR3 is TGTGCCAGCAGTTACTCGGGATTTTCCTCTGGAAACACCATATATTTT. It yields the protein CASSYSGFSSGNTIYF.

This clone turned up a few times. The V call is TRBV5-1, the J call TRBJ2-3; D is perhaps TRBD2 (6 bases). This CDR3 has 14 amino acids. Germline V CDR1 and CDR2: SGHRS, YFSETQ. The germline V and J ends were trimmed by 1 base and 6 bases, with 12 bases remaining between them. The CDR3 protein is CASSLTGGEDTQYF. DNA for the CDR3: TGCGCCAGCAGCTTGACCGGGGGAGAGGATACGCAGTATTTT.

The chain uses TRBV9 and TRBJ2-1; 9 bases map to TRBD2. V lost 2 bases, J lost 7 bases, and 10 bases stayed unmatched. In germline, CDR1 is SGDLS, CDR2 YYNGEE. The CDR3 consists of 16 residues. In DNA, the CDR3 is TGTGCCAGCAGCGTTAGCGGGAGAGGAGATATTAATGAGCAGTTCTTC. This encodes CASSVSGRGDINEQFF.

This clone was found a few times. This chain joins TRBV27 and TRBJ1-5; 7 bases map to TRBD1. CDR1 and CDR2 from the germline V gene are MNHEY and SMNVEV (reference sequence). The CDR3 loop spans 15 amino acids. V was clipped by 2 bases and J by 0 bases; unmatched bases: 1. The CDR3 DNA reads as TGTGCCAGCAGTTTAGGGACAGATAGCAATCAGCCCCAGCATTTT. Its translation: CASSLGTDSNQPQHF.

This clone was observed once. The gene calls are TRBV19 and TRBJ1-1; D not certain. The CDR3 loop spans 14 amino acids. CDR1 and CDR2 (germline): LNHDA, SQIVND (reference sequence). The V and J ends lost 2 bases and 4 bases respectively, with 11 bases between them. The CDR3 region is CASSINLGGTEAFF. The CDR3 nucleotides read TGTGCCAGTAGTATAAACCTTGGTGGCACTGAAGCTTTCTTT.

The V gene is TRBV30, the J gene TRBJ2-1; 11 bases are shared with TRBD2. V shed 1 base, J shed 0 bases, and the junction held 20 bases outside the gene matches. Looked up from germline, CDR1 is GTSNPN and CDR2 is SVGIG (reference sequence). The CDR3 has 22 amino acids. This CDR3 reads CAWSGGLYSSGRPRSSYNEQFF. As DNA, the CDR3 is TGTGCCTGGAGTGGGGGGTTGTATTCTAGCGGGAGGCCAAGGAGCTCCTACAATGAGCAGTTCTTC.

V is TRBV5-1 and J is TRBJ2-1; 11 bases map to TRBD2. CDR3 length equals 15 residues. Per the germline V gene, CDR1 is SGHRS and CDR2 is YFSETQ. The trim removed 4 bases at V and 0 bases at J, leaving 0 bases unmatched. CDR3 nucleotide sequence: TGCGCCAGCAGCACTAGCGGGAGCTCCTACAATGAGCAGTTCTTC. This codes for CASSTSGSSYNEQFF.

V and J are TRBV2 and TRBJ1-4; D remains ambiguous. Germline CDR1 SNHLY, CDR2 FYNNEI. V was cut by 2 bases and J by 5 bases, with 6 bases left in between. The CDR3 covers 13 residues. Written as DNA, the CDR3 is TGTGCCAGCAGTGAACGTCGGAATGAAAAACTGTTTTTT. It encodes CASSERRNEKLFF.

The chain recombines TRBV6-5 with TRBJ2-7, with D perhaps given as TRBD1 or TRBD2 (5 bases each). Trimming pared 4 bases from V and 2 bases from J, leaving 15 bases between. The CDR3 sequence is 15 residues long. Germline loops: CDR1 MNHEY, CDR2 SVGAGI. The CDR3 DNA reads as TGTGCCAGCAGTTCCCGGGACCCGACGGCCTACGAGCAGTACTTC. It codes for CASSSRDPTAYEQYF.

The chain recombines TRBV28 with TRBJ1-1; TRBD1 matches 9 bases. The V and J ends lost 7 bases and 6 bases, in that order; junction bases with no gene match: 9. This CDR3 is built from 14 residues. The germline V gene encodes CDR1 MDHEN and CDR2 SYDVKM. Here the CDR3 reads CASKKGTGRPEAFF. CDR3 sequence (DNA): TGTGCCAGCAAGAAAGGGACAGGGAGGCCTGAAGCTTTCTTT.

The gene calls are TRBV18 and TRBJ2-1; TRBD2 matches 8 bases. Germline CDR1 KGHSH, CDR2 LQKENI. CDR3 length equals 13 residues. Trimming took 5 bases from V and 8 from J; bases not matched to a gene: 5. The DNA for the CDR3 is TGTGCCAGCTCAATGGAGCGGGAGTATGAGCAGTTCTTC. It is translated as CASSMEREYEQFF.

V usage is TRBV10-2 and J usage is TRBJ1-2, with D unclear. V dropped 3 bases and J dropped 7 bases, with 12 bases sitting between them. The CDR3 sequence is 13 residues long. From germline, CDR1 is WSHSY and CDR2 SAAADI. The CDR3 protein is CASSEIFPSGYTF. CDR3 DNA sequence: TGCGCCAGCAGTGAAATATTTCCTAGTGGCTACACCTTC.

V is TRBV10-3 and J is TRBJ2-7; 7 nucleotides line up with TRBD1. V dropped 2 bases and J dropped 4; count of bases not matched to a gene: 5. This CDR3 is built from 14 residues. The V gene's germline CDR1 is ENHRY and CDR2 SYGVKD. As DNA, the CDR3 is TGTGCCATCAGTGAGACTTTACAGGGGTACGAGCAGTACTTC. Protein product: CAISETLQGYEQYF.

This chain links TRBV6-6 with TRBJ2-7; D might be TRBD2 (5 bases). The V and J ends lost 0 bases and 2 bases respectively, with 11 bases between them. This CDR3 has 15 amino acids. The germline V gene encodes CDR1 MNHNY and CDR2 SVGAGI (reference sequence). CDR3: CASSYSSKRTYEQYF. The CDR3 DNA reads as TGTGCCAGCAGTTACTCGTCTAAGCGGACCTACGAGCAGTACTTC.